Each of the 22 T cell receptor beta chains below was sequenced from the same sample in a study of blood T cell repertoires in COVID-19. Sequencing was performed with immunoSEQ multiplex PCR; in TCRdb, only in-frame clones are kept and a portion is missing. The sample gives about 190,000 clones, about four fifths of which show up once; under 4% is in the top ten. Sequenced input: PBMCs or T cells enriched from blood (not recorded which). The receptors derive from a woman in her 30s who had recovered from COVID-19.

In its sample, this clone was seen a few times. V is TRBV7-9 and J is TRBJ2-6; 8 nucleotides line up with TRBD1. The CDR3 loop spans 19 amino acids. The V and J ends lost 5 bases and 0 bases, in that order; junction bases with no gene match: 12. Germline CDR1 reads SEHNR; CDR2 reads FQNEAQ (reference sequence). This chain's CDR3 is CASSLGVGTGHSGANVLTF. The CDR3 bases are TGTGCCAGCAGCCTAGGGGTGGGGACAGGCCACTCTGGGGCCAACGTCCTGACTTTC. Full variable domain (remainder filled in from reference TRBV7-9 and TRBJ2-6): DTGVSQNPRHKITKRGQNVTFRCDPISEHNRLYWYRQTLGQGPEFLTYFQNEAQLEKSRLLSDRFSAERPKGSFSTLEIQRTEQGDSAMYLCASSLGVGTGHSGANVLTFGAGSRLTVL.

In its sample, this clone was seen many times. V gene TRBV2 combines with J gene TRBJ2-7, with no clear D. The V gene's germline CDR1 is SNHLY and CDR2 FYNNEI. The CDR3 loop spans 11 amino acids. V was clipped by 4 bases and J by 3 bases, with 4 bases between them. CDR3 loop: CASSALYEQYF. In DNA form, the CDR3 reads TGTGCCAGCAGTGCCCTCTACGAGCAGTACTTC.

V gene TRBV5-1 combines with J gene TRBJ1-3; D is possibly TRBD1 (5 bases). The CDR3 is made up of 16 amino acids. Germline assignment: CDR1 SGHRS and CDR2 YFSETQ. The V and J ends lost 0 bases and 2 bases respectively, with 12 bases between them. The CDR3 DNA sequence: TGCGCCAGCAGCTTGGCGGGGGACGTAGCTGGAAACACCATATATTTT. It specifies CASSLAGDVAGNTIYF.

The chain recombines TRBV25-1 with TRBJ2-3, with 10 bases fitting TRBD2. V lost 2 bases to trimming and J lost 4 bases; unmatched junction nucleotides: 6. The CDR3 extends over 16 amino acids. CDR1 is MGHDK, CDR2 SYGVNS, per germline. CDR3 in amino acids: CASSERLSGRADTQYF. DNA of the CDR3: TGTGCCAGCAGTGAAAGGTTGAGCGGGAGGGCAGATACGCAGTATTTT.

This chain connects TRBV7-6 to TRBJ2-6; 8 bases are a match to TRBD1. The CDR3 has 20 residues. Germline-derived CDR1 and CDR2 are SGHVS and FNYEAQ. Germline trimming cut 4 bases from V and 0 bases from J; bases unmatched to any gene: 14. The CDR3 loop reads CASSSRRMTGENSGANVLTF. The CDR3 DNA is TGTGCCAGCAGCTCTCGAAGAATGACAGGGGAGAACTCTGGGGCCAACGTCCTGACTTTC.

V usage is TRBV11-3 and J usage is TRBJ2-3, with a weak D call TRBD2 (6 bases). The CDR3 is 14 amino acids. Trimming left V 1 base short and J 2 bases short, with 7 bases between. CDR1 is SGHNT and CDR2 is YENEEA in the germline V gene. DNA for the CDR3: TGTGCCAGCAGCTTAGCGGGACTCACAGATACGCAGTATTTT. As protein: CASSLAGLTDTQYF. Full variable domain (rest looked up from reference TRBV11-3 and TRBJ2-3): EAGVVQSPRYKIIEKKQPVAFWCNPISGHNTLYWYLQNLGQGPELLIRYENEEAVDDSQLPKDRFSAERLKGVDSTLKIQPAELGDSAVYLCASSLAGLTDTQYFGPGTRLTVL.

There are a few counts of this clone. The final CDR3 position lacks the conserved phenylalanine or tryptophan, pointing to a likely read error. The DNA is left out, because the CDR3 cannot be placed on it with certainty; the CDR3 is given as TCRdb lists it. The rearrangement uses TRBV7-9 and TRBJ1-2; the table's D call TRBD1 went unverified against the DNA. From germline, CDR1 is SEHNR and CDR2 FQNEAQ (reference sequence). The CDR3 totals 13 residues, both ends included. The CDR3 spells CASSTRPGTDVSL.

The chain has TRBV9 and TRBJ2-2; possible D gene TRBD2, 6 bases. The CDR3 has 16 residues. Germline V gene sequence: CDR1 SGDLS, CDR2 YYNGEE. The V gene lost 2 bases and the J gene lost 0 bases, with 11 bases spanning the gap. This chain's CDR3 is CASSVATGANTGELFF. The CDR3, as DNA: TGTGCCAGCAGCGTCGCAACGGGGGCGAACACCGGGGAGCTGTTTTTT.

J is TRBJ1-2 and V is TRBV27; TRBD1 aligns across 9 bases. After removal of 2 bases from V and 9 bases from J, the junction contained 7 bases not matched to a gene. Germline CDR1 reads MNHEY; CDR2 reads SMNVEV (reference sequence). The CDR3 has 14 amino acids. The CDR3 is CASSLTGTGFSYTF. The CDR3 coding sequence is TGTGCCAGCAGTTTAACCGGGACAGGGTTCAGCTACACCTTC.

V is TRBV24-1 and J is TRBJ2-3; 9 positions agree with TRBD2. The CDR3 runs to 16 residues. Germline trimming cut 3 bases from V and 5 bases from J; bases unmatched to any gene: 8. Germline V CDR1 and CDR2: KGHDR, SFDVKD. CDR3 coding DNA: TGTGCCACCAGTGATCCGGCAGCGGGAGGAGTAGATACGCAGTATTTT. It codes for CATSDPAAGGVDTQYF.

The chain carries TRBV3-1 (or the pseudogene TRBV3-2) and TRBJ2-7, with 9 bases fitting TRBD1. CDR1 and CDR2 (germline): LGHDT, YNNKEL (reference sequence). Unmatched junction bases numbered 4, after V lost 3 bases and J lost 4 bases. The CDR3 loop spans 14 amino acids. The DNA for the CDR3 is TGTGCCAGCAGCCATCCCGGACAGGGGTACGAGCAGTACTTC. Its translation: CASSHPGQGYEQYF.

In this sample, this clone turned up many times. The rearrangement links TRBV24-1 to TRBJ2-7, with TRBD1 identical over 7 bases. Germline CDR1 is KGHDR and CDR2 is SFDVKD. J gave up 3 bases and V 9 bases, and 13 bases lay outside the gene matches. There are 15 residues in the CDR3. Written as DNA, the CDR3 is TGTGCCACCCGGGGACAGAAAGTATTTTTCTACGAGCAGTACGTC. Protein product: CATRGQKVFFYEQYV.

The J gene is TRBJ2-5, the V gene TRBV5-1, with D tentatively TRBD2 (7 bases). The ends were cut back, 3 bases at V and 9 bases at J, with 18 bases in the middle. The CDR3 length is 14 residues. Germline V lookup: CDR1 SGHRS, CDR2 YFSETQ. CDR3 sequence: CASSSQGGGGAQYF. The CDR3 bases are TGCGCCAGCAGCTCCCAGGGTGGAGGGGGGGCCCAGTACTTC. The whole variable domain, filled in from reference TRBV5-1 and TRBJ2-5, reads KAGVTQTPRYLIKTRGQQVTLSCSPISGHRSVSWYQQTPGQGLQFLFEYFSETQRNKGNFPGRFSGRQFSNSRSEMNVSTLELGDSALYLCASSSQGGGGAQYFGPGTRLLVL.

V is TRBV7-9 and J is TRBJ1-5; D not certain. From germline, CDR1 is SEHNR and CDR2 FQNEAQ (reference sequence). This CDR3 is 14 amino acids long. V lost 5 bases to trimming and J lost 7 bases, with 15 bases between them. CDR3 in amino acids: CASSPTSRDQPQHF. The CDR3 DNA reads TGTGCCAGCAGCCCAACTAGCAGAGACCAGCCCCAGCATTTT.

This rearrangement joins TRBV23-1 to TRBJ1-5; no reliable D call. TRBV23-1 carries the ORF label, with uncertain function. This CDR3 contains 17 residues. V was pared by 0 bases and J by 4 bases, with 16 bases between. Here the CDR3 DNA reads TGCGCCAGCAGTCAATCGATAGAGGGCGCGCGGAATCAGCCCCAGCATTTT. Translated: CASSQSIEGARNQPQHF.

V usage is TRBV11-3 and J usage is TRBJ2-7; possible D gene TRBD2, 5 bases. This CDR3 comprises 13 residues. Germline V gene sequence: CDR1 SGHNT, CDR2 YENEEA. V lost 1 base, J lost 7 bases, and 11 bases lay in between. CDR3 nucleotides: TGTGCCAGCAGCTTAGGACCAAGGAGGGAGCAGTACTTC. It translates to CASSLGPRREQYF.

The CDR3 loop reads CASSSGTGTEKLFF. The CDR3 region has the DNA TGTGCCAGCAGTTCCGGGACAGGGACTGAAAAACTGTTTTTT. The rearrangement joins TRBV11-2 to TRBJ1-4, with 9 nucleotides matching TRBD1. Unmatched junction bases numbered 6, after V lost 6 bases and J lost 7 bases. Germline V gene lookup returns CDR1 SGHAT and CDR2 FQNNGV. The CDR3 runs to 14 residues.

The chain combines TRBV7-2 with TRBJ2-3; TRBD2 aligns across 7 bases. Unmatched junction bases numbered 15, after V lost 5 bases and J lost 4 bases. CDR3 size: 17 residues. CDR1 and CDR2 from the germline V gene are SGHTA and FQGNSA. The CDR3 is CASSPPSIAGVADTQYF. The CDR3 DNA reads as TGTGCCAGCAGCCCCCCCAGTATTGCGGGGGTTGCAGATACGCAGTATTTT.

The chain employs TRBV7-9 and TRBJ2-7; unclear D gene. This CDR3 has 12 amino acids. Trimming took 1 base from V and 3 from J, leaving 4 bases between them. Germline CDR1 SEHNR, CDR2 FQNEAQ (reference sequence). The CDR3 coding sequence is TGTGCCAGCAGCTTAGATCTCTACGAGCAGTACTTC. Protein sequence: CASSLDLYEQYF.

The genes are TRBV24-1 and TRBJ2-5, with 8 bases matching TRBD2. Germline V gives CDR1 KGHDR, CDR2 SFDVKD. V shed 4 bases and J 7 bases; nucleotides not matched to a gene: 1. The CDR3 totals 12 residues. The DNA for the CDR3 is TGTGCCACCAGTGACGGGGGGGGGACCCAGTACTTC. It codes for CATSDGGGTQYF.

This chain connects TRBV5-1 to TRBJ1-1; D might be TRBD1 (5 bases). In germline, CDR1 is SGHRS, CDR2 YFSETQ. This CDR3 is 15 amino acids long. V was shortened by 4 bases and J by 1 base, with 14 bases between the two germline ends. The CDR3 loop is CASSLTPGGNTEAFF. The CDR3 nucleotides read TGCGCCAGCAGCCTAACCCCGGGGGGGAACACTGAAGCTTTCTTT.

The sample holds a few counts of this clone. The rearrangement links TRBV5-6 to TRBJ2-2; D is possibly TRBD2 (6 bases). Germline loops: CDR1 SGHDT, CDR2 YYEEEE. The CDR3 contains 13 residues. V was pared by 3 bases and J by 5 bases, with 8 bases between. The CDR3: CASSSAGTGELFF. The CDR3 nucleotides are TGTGCCAGCAGCTCCGCGGGGACCGGGGAGCTGTTTTTT. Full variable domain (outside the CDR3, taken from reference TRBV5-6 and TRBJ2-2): DAGVTQSPTHLIKTRGQQVTLRCSPKSGHDTVSWYQQALGQGPQFIFQYYEEEERQRGNFPDRFSGHQFPNYSSELNVNALLLGDSALYLCASSSAGTGELFFGEGSRLTVL.